Sequencing of this T cell receptor (beta chain) was carried out in a study of cytomegalovirus exposure and HLA in healthy donors. Details on this clone: Antigen unknown.

The PCR ran on 60 Vbeta and 13 Jbeta primers. Some clones are missing from TCRdb's copy, which holds only in-frame ones; the method was immunoSEQ multiplex PCR. Of roughly 120,000 clones in the sample, roughly 80% were seen once. Study conclusions and caveats: The study listed roughly 160 cytomegalovirus-associated TCR beta chains.

The sequenced material came from PBMCs. The sequence derives from a man aged 30 to 45 in good health and CMV-seropositive.

CDR3 DNA sequence: TGTGCCAGCAGCGCCAGGGACAGCTACACCGGGGAGCTGTTTTTT. It encodes CASSARDSYTGELFF. The V and J genes are TRBV9 and TRBJ2-2; 7 bases agree with TRBD1. Germline V CDR1 and CDR2: SGDLS, YYNGEE. V was pared by 3 bases and J by 3 bases, with 5 bases of the junction left unmatched. The CDR3 contains 15 residues.